The rows below give T cell receptor beta chains drawn from one sample of a study of a mutant IDH1 vaccine in newly diagnosed glioma. Here immunoSEQ multiplex PCR was the method, and the copy in TCRdb shows in-frame clones only, minus some. The table records 45,000 to 55,000 clones, about 82% of them present only once. These receptors have no known antigen. This specimen was PBMCs, taken from a glioma patient whose treatment included an IDH1 peptide vaccine. The origin of the receptors is a man aged 40-55 years with glioma. CDR3s include the opening cysteine and the closing phenylalanine or tryptophan. A D gene is named only where the DNA matches it firmly. Clone sizes are given selectively: once, few, many, or a class where the clone is expanded.

V	size	D	J	DNA	CDR3
TRBV19	-	-	TRBJ1-2	TGTGCCAGCCGAGAAGGGCAGGGGCCTAACTATGGCTACACCTTC	CASREGQGPNYGYTF
TRBV11-1	-	-	TRBJ2-5	TGTGCCAGCAGCTTTGTTCAGGGGCTGGCAGAGACCCAGTACTTC	CASSFVQGLAETQYF
TRBV9	-	-	TRBJ1-6	TGTGCCAGCAGCTTCCGAGGGTCGGGGGCCCTCCACTTT	CASSFRGSGALHF
TRBV10-2	-	-	TRBJ1-5	TGCGCCAGCAGTGAGAGGTTTTATAGCAATCAGCCCCAGCATTTT	CASSERFYSNQPQHF
TRBV19	-	-	TRBJ1-1	TGTGCCAGTAGTATCCCCCAAACCCGAAGGACTGAAGCTTTCTTT	CASSIPQTRRTEAFF
TRBV7-2	few	-	TRBJ2-2	TGTGCCAGCAGCCCAACTAAGAGACAGGGAGGCACCGGGGAGCTGTTTTTT	CASSPTKRQGGTGELFF
TRBV5-1	-	TRBD1	TRBJ2-2	TGCGCCAGCAGCCCCGGGACAGGGGGCACCGGGGAGCTGTTTTTT	CASSPGTGGTGELFF
TRBV7-2	-	-	TRBJ2-3	TGTGCCAGCAGCTTAGACGGGAACACAGATACGCAGTATTTT	CASSLDGNTDTQYF
TRBV5-1	-	TRBD2	TRBJ2-7	TGCGCCTGTCAAGCGGGAGTCGAGCAGTACTTC	CACQAGVEQYF
TRBV5-6	-	-	TRBJ1-2	TGTGCCAGCAGCTCTATCGACAGGTTAGCTAACTATGGCTACACCTTC	CASSSIDRLANYGYTF
TRBV27	-	-	TRBJ2-7	TGTGCCAGCAGTCATCCATGGGACAACTCCTACGAGCAGTACTTC	CASSHPWDNSYEQYF
TRBV6-1	few	-	TRBJ1-1	TGTGCCAGCGGGCCCTCGGGCACTGAAGCTTTCTTT	CASGPSGTEAFF
TRBV6-6	medium-sized	-	TRBJ1-1	TGTGCCAGCAGTTACCAATCCAGGGGAGGGGAAGCTTTCTTT	CASSYQSRGGEAFF
TRBV5-8	-	-	TRBJ2-1	TGTGCCAGCAGCCCGGGACCCCGGGGGCCCAATGAGCAGTTCTTC	CASSPGPRGPNEQFF
TRBV6-1	once	TRBD2	TRBJ2-5	TGTGCCAGCAGTGAAGATCTCGGGAGGCAAGAGACCCAGTACTTC	CASSEDLGRQETQYF
TRBV27	few	-	TRBJ1-5	TGTGCCAGCATGCTACAGGGTAGAGGGCAGCCCCAGCATTTT	CASMLQGRGQPQHF
TRBV6-1	-	TRBD2	TRBJ2-7	TGTGCCAGCAGTGATTCCGGGACTAGCGGGATGTGGTTCGAGCAGTACTTC	CASSDSGTSGMWFEQYF
TRBV7-2	few	TRBD1	TRBJ2-3	TGTGCCAGCAGCGAGACAGGGATCAGCACAGATACGCAGTATTTT	CASSETGISTDTQYF
TRBV7-8	-	-	TRBJ1-3	TGTGCCACCACCTTGTCCGACACCATATATTTT	CATTLSDTIYF
TRBV19	-	-	TRBJ1-1	TGTGCCAGTAGTATAAACGACCGGGGGGCTTTCTTT	CASSINDRGAFF
TRBV7-9	-	TRBD2	TRBJ2-7	TGTGCCAGCAGCCCCAGATGGGAGCGGGATGGGTCCTACGAGCAGTACTTC	CASSPRWERDGSYEQYF
TRBV5-1	-	-	TRBJ2-1	TGCGCCAGCCTCCGTGGGACTGAGGGGGATGAGCAGTTCTTC	CASLRGTEGDEQFF
TRBV19	once	-	TRBJ1-2	TGTGCCAGTAGTAAGACAGAATTGGAGGGGGATGGCTACACCTTC	CASSKTELEGDGYTF
TRBV6-5	-	-	TRBJ1-2	TGTGCCAGTAGACTGGCAACCCAGGATGGCTACACCTTC	CASRLATQDGYTF
TRBV5-1	-	TRBD1	TRBJ2-1	TGCGCCAGCAGCCTGGATCGTGACAGGGGCCGGTTCTTC	CASSLDRDRGRFF
TRBV20-1	-	-	TRBJ2-3	TGCAGTGCTAGTGGTAGGGATACGCAGTATTTT	CSASGRDTQYF
TRBV6-6	-	TRBD1	TRBJ1-2	TGTGCCAGCAGTTCCCCAGGGGGCCTCTATGGCTACACCTTC	CASSSPGGLYGYTF
TRBV4-3	-	TRBD2	TRBJ2-1	TGCGCCAGCACCTGGGGCCTAGCGGGCTACAATGAGCAGTTCTTC	CASTWGLAGYNEQFF
TRBV5-1	-	-	TRBJ2-5	TGCGCCAGCAGCTTGGTCGGAGCGGAGACCCAGTACTTC	CASSLVGAETQYF
TRBV10-3	-	-	TRBJ2-7	TGTGCCATCAGTGACGTAGGAGGGGTTTCCTACGAGCAGTACTTC	CAISDVGGVSYEQYF
TRBV19	-	-	TRBJ2-5	TGTGCCAGTAGTTGGGGTAAGGCCACAGAGACCCAGTACTTC	CASSWGKATETQYF
TRBV6-6	-	TRBD1	TRBJ2-5	TGTGCCAGCAGTTACCTCACAGGGGAAGAGACCCAGTACTTC	CASSYLTGEETQYF
TRBV5-4	-	-	TRBJ1-2	TGTGCCAGCAGCTTGGGCGGGGGGAGTGCGGTAGGCTACACCTTC	CASSLGGGSAVGYTF
TRBV30	once	-	TRBJ1-3	TGTGCCTGGAGTGAACGGGGCTCTGGAAACACCATATATTTT	CAWSERGSGNTIYF
TRBV7-9	-	-	TRBJ2-5	TGTGCCACCAAGAGGGGTAACGGGGAGACCCAGTACTTC	CATKRGNGETQYF
TRBV2	-	TRBD2	TRBJ2-1	TGTGCCAGCAGTGAGGCACTAGCGGGAAGGTCCTACAATGAGCAGTTCTTC	CASSEALAGRSYNEQFF
TRBV7-2	once	TRBD2	TRBJ2-1	TGTGCCAGCAGCTTAGAAAGGGCGGGAGGGCAGTTCTTC	CASSLERAGGQFF
TRBV19	-	-	TRBJ2-3	TGTGCCAGTAGTCCAGAGAGGCTCCTGACAGATACGCAGTATTTT	CASSPERLLTDTQYF
TRBV7-2	-	-	TRBJ2-1	TGTGCCAGCAGCTTAGAAAGCAATGAGCAGTTCTTC	CASSLESNEQFF
TRBV6-5	medium-sized	TRBD1	TRBJ1-2	TGTGCCAGCAGTTCGACAGGGACTAACTATGGCTACACCTTC	CASSSTGTNYGYTF
TRBV5-1	-	-	TRBJ1-4	TGCGCCAGCAGCTTGGGACGGAGAGCAACTAATGAAAAACTGTTTTTT	CASSLGRRATNEKLFF
TRBV1	-	-	TRBJ1-1	TGCACCAGCAGCCAAGATAGTTGGTCATTGTGGCCGGGACAGAGCATGAACACTGAAGCTTTCTTT	CTSSQDSWSLWPGQSMNTEAFF
TRBV6-1	-	-	TRBJ1-2	TGTGGGACCAGGACTTTCAACTATGGCTACACCTTC	CGTRTFNYGYTF
TRBV19	-	TRBD1	TRBJ1-2	TGTGCCAGTAGTATCAGGACAGGGGTCGGCTACACCTTC	CASSIRTGVGYTF
TRBV7-8	few	TRBD1	TRBJ1-2	TGTGCCAGCGGCCGGGGGACAGGGGATGGCTACACCTTC	CASGRGTGDGYTF
TRBV6-7	-	-	TRBJ1-4	TGTGCCAGCAGCCGGGGGTTAGGAGAAAAACTGTTTTTT	CASSRGLGEKLFF
TRBV7-8	-	-	TRBJ1-4	TGTGCCAGCAGCAATTCCCAGGCCGGAAAACTGTTTTTT	CASSNSQAGKLFF
TRBV10-1	-	TRBD1	TRBJ2-1	TGCGCCAGCAGTGAGTCAGGGACAGGGTACAATGAGCAGTTCTTC	CASSESGTGYNEQFF
TRBV19	-	-	TRBJ1-2	TGTGCCAGTAGTCGGAGGCTCGTCGAGGGCTATGGCTACACCTTC	CASSRRLVEGYGYTF
TRBV10-3	many	-	TRBJ1-1	TGTGCCATCAGTGATAAAGGGGGAACTGAAGCTTTCTTT	CAISDKGGTEAFF
TRBV10-2	medium-sized	-	TRBJ1-2	TGCGCCAGCAGTGAGCCCTACGCAGGGGTGAGTGGCTACACCTTC	CASSEPYAGVSGYTF
TRBV2	-	TRBD2	TRBJ2-5	TGTGCCAGCAGTCCCCCGGGACTAGCGGGAGCAGAGACCCAGTACTTC	CASSPPGLAGAETQYF
TRBV10-2	-	-	TRBJ2-5	TGCGCCAGCGCACCCTTCCCGGGACTCAGCCAAGAGACCCAGTACTTC	CASAPFPGLSQETQYF
TRBV5-6	-	-	TRBJ2-3	TGTGCCAGCAGCTTGGCGGGACGCACAGATACGCAGTATTTT	CASSLAGRTDTQYF